This TCR beta chain was captured by sequencing in a study of cytomegalovirus exposure and HLA in healthy donors (dated 2017 in TCRdb). Concerning the study at large: A later analysis indicated that the roughly 130 validation repertoires were generated on the platform also employed for the 720 or so repertoires of the first cohort. The study aimed to test whether cataloging public T cell receptors could reveal signatures of past pathogen exposure. To predict cytomegalovirus infection status, the study brought together high-throughput TCR immunosequencing, statistical association of individual TCRs with disease status, and machine learning. Besides the first cohort of around 700 subjects, a separate validation cohort made up of 120 or so different subjects was used. On the study overall, not on this receptor specifically: In the study, 150 to 200 TCR beta chains were listed as associated with cytomegalovirus. A few of the identified cytomegalovirus-associated TCR beta chains were confirmed in vitro to be specific for cytomegalovirus antigens. While some public TCRs were present in many individuals, most TCR sequences turned up only very rarely across donors. All 110 or so repertoires were used to score co-occurrence in the validation cohort in a later analysis, because that analysis had no HLA typing for the cohort. The authors suggested that the approach could potentially be extended to other disease states and immunological phenotypes. In a later analysis, TCRs clustered in the first cohort were found to also tend to co-occur in the approximately 110 validation repertoires, with around 94% of cluster scores above 0. The classifier was reported to diagnose cytomegalovirus status with high specificity and sensitivity in both the original and validation cohorts.

V is reduced by 2 bases and J by 0 bases, leaving a spacing of 5 bases between them. The CDR3 starts with the cysteine, ends with the phenylalanine, and has 13 residues. Only CDR3 DNA remains: 39 bases, in frame from the first base. Via the germline V gene, CDR1 is SGHDT and CDR2 YYEEEE. Separate from the roughly 650-subject first cohort, the validation cohort of about 110 subjects was the group to which the donors belonged. The count of this clone is one. What antigen it recognizes has not been identified. Base qualities were left out, and no much larger clone turns up one base away. Within the sample, other DNA sequences also encode this same CDR3. The library was obtained by the immunoSEQ multiplex PCR assay. Processing in the source paper ran as follows. To diagnose cytomegalovirus status from the catalog of TCR beta chain sequences, a statistical classification framework was built. Here the immuneACCESS table is served through TCRdb, limited to in-frame sequences with V and J called. Missing clones are a known gap in these copies; in checked studies unresolved V genes cover under half, and the rest lacks a known reason. Clone size and the V and J calls come from that table; the DNA yielded D and trimming. The sample has 150,000 to 200,000 clones on record, 85% of them singletons. Around a sixth of the sample goes to the ten largest clones.

The rearrangement combines TRBV5-6 with TRBJ1-1; the D gene identity is not certain. The TCR sequence derives from a man in his late teens or twenties in good health and CMV-seropositive. The sample taken for sequencing was PBMCs. The CDR3 region reads CASSFNMNTEAFF. The DNA is as follows: TGTGCCAGCAGCTTTAATATGAACACTGAAGCTTTCTTT.